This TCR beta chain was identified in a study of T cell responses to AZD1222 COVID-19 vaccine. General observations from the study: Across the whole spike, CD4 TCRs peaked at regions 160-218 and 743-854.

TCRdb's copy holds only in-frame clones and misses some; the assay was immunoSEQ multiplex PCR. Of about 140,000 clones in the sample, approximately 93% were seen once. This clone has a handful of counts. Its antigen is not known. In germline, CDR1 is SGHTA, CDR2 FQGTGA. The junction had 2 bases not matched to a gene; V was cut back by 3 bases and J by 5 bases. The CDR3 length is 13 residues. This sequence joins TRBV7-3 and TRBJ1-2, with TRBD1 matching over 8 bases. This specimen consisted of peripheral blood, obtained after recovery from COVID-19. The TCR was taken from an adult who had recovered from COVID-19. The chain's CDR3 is CASSLTGEYGYTF. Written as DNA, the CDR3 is TGTGCCAGCAGCTTGACAGGGGAATATGGCTACACCTTC. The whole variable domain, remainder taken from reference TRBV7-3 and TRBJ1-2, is GAGVSQTPSNKVTEKGKYVELRCDPISGHTALYWYRQSLGQGPEFLIYFQGTGAADDSGLPNDRFFAVRPEGSVSTLKIQRTERGDSAVYLCASSLTGEYGYTFGSGTRLTVV.